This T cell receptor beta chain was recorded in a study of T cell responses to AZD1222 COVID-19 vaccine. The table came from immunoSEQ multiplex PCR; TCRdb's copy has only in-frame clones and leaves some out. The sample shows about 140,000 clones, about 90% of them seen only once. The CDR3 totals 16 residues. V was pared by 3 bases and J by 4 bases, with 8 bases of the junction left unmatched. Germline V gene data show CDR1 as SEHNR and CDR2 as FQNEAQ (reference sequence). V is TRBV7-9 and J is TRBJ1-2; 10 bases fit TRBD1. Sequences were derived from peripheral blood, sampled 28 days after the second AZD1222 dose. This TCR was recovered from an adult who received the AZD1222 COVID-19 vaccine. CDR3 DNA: TGTGCCAGCAGCTTCGCCGGGACAGGGGCCTTCTATGGCTACACCTTC. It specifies CASSFAGTGAFYGYTF.